This T cell receptor (beta chain) emerged from a study of T cells in Graves' hyperthyroidism and ophthalmopathy (dated by TCRdb to the late 2010s). Broadly, across the study: Peripheral blood was collected at initial diagnosis, before any treatment. To identify TCR V-J signatures that set the groups apart, the researchers used a discovery cohort of 100 patients, made up of under 50 with Graves' ophthalmopathy and 57 with stable Graves' hyperthyroidism. An independent validation cohort of around 19 hyperthyroidism patients and 17 patients who later progressed to ophthalmopathy tested prospective prediction of ophthalmopathy. The 90 to 100 discovery patients were randomly split 7:3 into training and test sets. The study also compared thyroid tissue and blood T-cell repertoires from five or six Graves' hyperthyroidism patients. Following sampling, methimazole starting at 30 mg daily was given to hyperthyroidism patients, and high-dose intravenous methylprednisolone was given to ophthalmopathy patients. The paper reports TCR Vbeta CDR3 sequencing of some 140 peripheral blood samples: around 41 ophthalmopathy, roughly 80 hyperthyroidism and approximately 17 progressor patients. Overall study outcomes, separate from this receptor: Ophthalmopathy was separated from stable hyperthyroidism by a 13 V-J signature model, with approximately 90% sensitivity and approximately 81% specificity obtained in cross-validation and 80%/75% obtained in testing. Most expanded thyroid clonotypes (frequency above 0.001) were also found in blood, which suggests that blood repertoires may mirror thyroid immune responses. Sample size was not statistically predetermined, and blinding of investigators to group allocation was not performed. During validation, the model predicted progression to ophthalmopathy a median of about 5.9 months ahead of onset, with more than 55% sensitivity and about 72% specificity.

The TCR beta CDR3 regions were amplified from the RNA transcripts. The first round of RT-PCR for the TCR CDR3 was performed with the HTBI primer set and the Qiagen OneStep RT-PCR kit. Libraries were constructed in a second round of multiplex PCR, after which size selection and purification were carried out. The libraries were sequenced on an Illumina HiSeq2000 using paired-end 100 bp reads. The authors' pipeline ran thus. Raw data were processed with SOAPnuke, discarding reads with adapters, uncalled bases, mean Phred below 15, or no exact constant-primer or identifier match. COPE v1.2.5 was used to merge the high-quality paired reads, and each unique nucleotide sequence was defined as a clonotype. MiTCR v1.1 was used to align the clonotypes against IMGT TRBV, TRBD and TRBJ reference segments. The analysis was restricted to V-J combinations with a frequency above 0.0001, which together covered 98% to 99.2% of the repertoires. The TCS score was defined as the ratio of F50 (clonal expansion) to E x V (chaos), calculated using BLOSUM62-based TCRdist between CDR3 peptides within each V-J. Welch's t-statistics and random forest reduced 500 to 650 V-J features to roughly 13, which were used in a naive Bayes classifier (R e1071). TCRdb's own reprocessing of the public reads used fastp at Q25 and MiXCR and kept productive beta chains. All rows with the same CDR3 protein become a single entry with the most common DNA and genes. The V and J calls follow TCRdb's processing rather than the paper's. In this sample the table shows around 580,000 distinct CDR3 sequences, 16% of which occur a single time. 18% of the sample comes from the top ten.

A patient counted as having stable Graves' hyperthyroidism if no progression to ophthalmopathy occurred over 18 months of follow-up. Hyperthyroidism patients were newly diagnosed, with disease duration under 2 months, and aged 18 to 65 years. Any patient with an uncontrolled infection, another autoimmune disease, pregnancy or lactation was excluded. Clinical symptoms, serum thyroxine and TRAb, thyroid ultrasound, and orbital computed tomography formed the basis for the diagnoses. PBMCs were separated from roughly 9.3 ml of fresh peripheral blood using Ficoll-Paque density gradient centrifugation. Trizol reagent was used to extract total RNA, and RNA quality was then checked on an Agilent 2100 Bioanalyzer. The germline ends are 15 bases apart after V is trimmed by 6 bases and J by 4 bases. Reading from cysteine to phenylalanine, the CDR3 counts 14 amino acids. Just the 42-base CDR3 DNA is kept, in frame starting at base 1. CDR1 and CDR2, per the germline V gene, are SNHLY and FYNNEI.

This clonotype was counted only a few times. Its binding antigen is unknown. Base qualities are not provided; no much larger clone lies one nucleotide away. The sequence was obtained from a woman between 18 and 29 years old with Graves' hyperthyroidism. The sequenced sample consisted of blood. The rearranged chain carries TRBV2 and TRBJ1-2; possibly the D gene is TRBD1, per 5 matching bases. For the CDR3, the sequence is CASSWDPRTYGYTF. In nucleotides, the sequence is TGTGCCAGCAGCTGGGACCCGAGGACCTATGGCTACACCTTC.